Shown below are 27 T cell receptor beta chains from a single sample sequenced in a study of beta chain features in type 1 diabetes. Expressed TCRB transcripts were sequenced because the entire RNA isolate underwent reverse transcription. Sequencing used immunoSEQ multiplex PCR; TCRdb keeps in-frame clones, though not all of them. This sample carries 130,000 or so clones, 9.2% of them seen once, and the ten largest clones take 0.68%. The sequencing sample was made of central memory CD4+ T cells from blood. Receptors were obtained from a man aged 18 to 29 in good health.

This clone has a handful of counts. The J gene is TRBJ1-2, the V gene TRBV7-2; D gene unclear. This CDR3 has 13 amino acids. V lost 5 bases, J lost 2 bases, and 9 bases lay in between. CDR1 and CDR2 from the germline V gene are SGHTA and FQGNSA. This chain's CDR3 is CASSLDTNYGYTF. The CDR3 DNA reads TGTGCCAGCAGCCTAGACACGAACTATGGCTACACCTTC.

This clone came up a few times. The chain recombines TRBV30 with TRBJ1-2, with TRBD1 matching 9 bases. CDR3 size: 14 residues. Germline CDR1 GTSNPN, CDR2 SVGIG (reference sequence). The junction had 5 bases not matched to a gene; V was cut back by 3 bases and J by 3 bases. CDR3 sequence reads: CAWRGWDRDYGYTF. CDR3 sequence (DNA): TGTGCCTGGAGGGGCTGGGACAGGGACTATGGCTACACCTTC.

The chain uses TRBV5-4 and TRBJ2-3; 7 bases fit TRBD2. Per germline, CDR1 SGHNT and CDR2 YYREEE (reference sequence). V shed 2 bases, J shed 0 bases, and the junction held 6 bases outside the gene matches. The CDR3 is made up of 16 amino acids. Here the CDR3 DNA reads TGTGCCAGCAGCTTAAAAGCGGGGTATAGCACAGATACGCAGTATTTT. Translated, it gives CASSLKAGYSTDTQYF. The entire variable domain, with the rest obtained from reference TRBV5-4 and TRBJ2-3, is as follows: ETGVTQSPTHLIKTRGQQVTLRCSSQSGHNTVSWYQQALGQGPQFIFQYYREEENGRGNFPPRFSGLQFPNYSSELNVNALELDDSALYLCASSLKAGYSTDTQYFGPGTRLTVL.

This rearrangement joins TRBV7-9 to TRBJ2-1; 9 positions match TRBD2. The CDR3 extends over 15 amino acids. Per germline, CDR1 SEHNR and CDR2 FQNEAQ (reference sequence). V gave up 4 bases and J gave up 6 bases; unmatched junction bases: 7. CDR3 DNA: TGTGCCAGCAGCTCCAGCGGGGGGCGGGGCAATGAGCAGTTCTTC. Its protein is CASSSSGGRGNEQFF.

The chain uses TRBV4-2 and TRBJ2-1; 9 nucleotides align to TRBD2. After removal of 0 bases from V and 2 bases from J, the junction contained 5 bases not matched to a gene. The CDR3 totals 17 residues. Germline V gene data show CDR1 as LGHNA and CDR2 as YNFKEQ. The CDR3 coding sequence is TGTGCCAGCAGCCAAGAAGGGGCGGGGGGGCCCTACAATGAGCAGTTCTTC. Translation: CASSQEGAGGPYNEQFF.

This clone has a handful of counts. V usage is TRBV18 and J usage is TRBJ2-1, with D possibly being TRBD2 (6 bases). Trimming left V 5 bases short and J 4 bases short, with 9 bases between. This CDR3 is built from 13 residues. Germline-derived CDR1 and CDR2 are KGHSH and LQKENI. DNA of the CDR3: TGTGCCAGCTCATTAGCGGAGTACAATGAGCAGTTCTTC. It specifies CASSLAEYNEQFF.

The V and J genes are TRBV2 and TRBJ2-7, with 7 bases matching TRBD1. V was pared by 4 bases and J by 8 bases, with 11 bases of the junction left unmatched. Germline V gene lookup returns CDR1 SNHLY and CDR2 FYNNEI. The CDR3 runs 14 residues. Here the CDR3 DNA reads TGTGCCAGCAGTGGAGGGGACAGCCCCCCGCAGCAGTACTTC. Translated, it gives CASSGGDSPPQQYF.

The rearrangement joins TRBV30 to TRBJ1-6, with D possibly TRBD1 on 6 matching bases. CDR1 and CDR2 (germline): GTSNPN, SVGIG (reference sequence). Trimming took 1 base from V and 5 from J, leaving 21 bases between them. There are 18 residues in the CDR3. The CDR3 DNA sequence: TGTGCCTGGAGTGCGTCATCCGTAAGGACAGTGAATAATTCACCCCTCCACTTT. Residues: CAWSASSVRTVNNSPLHF. The whole variable domain, filled in from reference TRBV30 and TRBJ1-6, reads SQTIHQWPATLVQPVGSPLSLECTVEGTSNPNLYWYRQAAGRGLQLLFYSVGIGQISSEVPQNLSASRPQDRQFILSSKKLLLSDSGFYLCAWSASSVRTVNNSPLHFGNGTRLTVT.

The chain has TRBV6-5 and TRBJ1-2; TRBD1 matches 9 bases. Germline CDR1 MNHEY, CDR2 SVGAGI. The CDR3 runs 15 residues. The V and J ends lost 6 bases and 1 base, in that order; junction bases with no gene match: 6. CDR3 nucleotide sequence: TGTGCCAGCAGAGGCCCGGGACAGGGTAACTATGGCTACACCTTC. It specifies CASRGPGQGNYGYTF.

J is TRBJ1-1 and V is TRBV7-8; a possible D gene is TRBD1 (6 bases). The CDR3 has 14 residues. Germline V CDR1 and CDR2: SGHVS, FQNEAQ. Between the trimmed V and J ends, which lost 5 bases and 4 bases, there was a span of 14 bases. The CDR3 is CASSLQGWGTEAFF. CDR3 DNA: TGTGCCAGCAGCCTACAGGGTTGGGGCACTGAAGCTTTCTTT.

The V gene is TRBV6-1, the J gene TRBJ2-5, with TRBD2 matching 8 bases. V was clipped by 7 bases and J by 1 base; unmatched bases: 8. This CDR3 has 15 amino acids. Germline V gene sequence: CDR1 MNHNS, CDR2 SASEGT. The CDR3 is CASTGRGGSQETQYF. CDR3 DNA sequence: TGTGCCAGCACTGGTCGCGGGGGGTCCCAAGAGACCCAGTACTTC.

V and J are TRBV4-1 and TRBJ1-5, with a weak D call TRBD1 (6 bases). Trimming shortened V by 0 bases and J by 0 bases, and 18 bases separated the two germline ends. In germline, CDR1 is MGHRA, CDR2 YSYEKL. This CDR3 spans 19 amino acids. The CDR3 sequence is CASSQEYLGTFYSNQPQHF. DNA of the CDR3: TGCGCCAGCAGCCAAGAGTACTTAGGGACATTTTATAGCAATCAGCCCCAGCATTTT.

This clone turned up a few times. Here the CDR3 reads CASSLLSSYDTQYF. CDR3 nucleotides: TGTGCCAGCAGCTTACTTTCTAGCTACGATACGCAGTATTTT. V gene TRBV7-2 combines with J gene TRBJ2-3; D possibly corresponds to TRBD2 (5 bases). Between the trimmed V and J ends, which lost 2 bases and 6 bases, there was a span of 12 bases. Per the germline V gene, CDR1 is SGHTA and CDR2 is FQGNSA. The CDR3 runs 14 residues. Full variable domain (missing parts from reference TRBV7-2 and TRBJ2-3): GAGVSQSPSNKVTEKGKDVELRCDPISGHTALYWYRQSLGQGLEFLIYFQGNSAPDKSGLPSDRFSAERTGGSVSTLTIQRTQQEDSAVYLCASSLLSSYDTQYFGPGTRLTVL.

The chain uses TRBV7-9 and TRBJ2-7; a possible D gene is TRBD2 (6 bases). The assigned J gene may be wrong: the sequence end matches TRBJ2-1 better. CDR3 size: 12 residues. Per the germline V gene, CDR1 is SEHNR and CDR2 is FQNEAQ (reference sequence). This CDR3 is CASSTGGDEQFF. The CDR3 nucleotides are TGTGCCAGCAGCACCGGAGGGGATGAGCAGTTCTTC.

This clone was counted a few times. This sequence joins TRBV7-2 and TRBJ2-1; tentatively, D is TRBD1 (6 bases). Germline lookup yields CDR1 SGHTA and CDR2 FQGNSA. The CDR3 consists of 13 residues. Trimming left V 5 bases short and J 12 bases short, with 17 bases between. The CDR3 region has the DNA TGTGCCAGCAGCATCGACAGGCGGCATGGGCAGTTCTTC. This codes for CASSIDRRHGQFF.

The J gene is TRBJ2-7, the V gene TRBV13, with D uncertain. The V gene's germline CDR1 is PRHDT and CDR2 FYEKMQ (reference sequence). This CDR3 region has 12 residues. V was trimmed by 6 bases and J by 2 bases, leaving 8 bases between them. The CDR3 loop reads CASRARPYEQYF. The CDR3 DNA reads as TGTGCCAGCAGAGCCAGGCCCTACGAGCAGTACTTC. Full variable domain (missing parts from reference TRBV13 and TRBJ2-7): AAGVIQSPRHLIKEKRETATLKCYPIPRHDTVYWYQQGPGQDPQFLISFYEKMQSDKGSIPDRFSAQQFSDYHSELNMSSLELGDSALYFCASRARPYEQYFGPGTRLTVT.

This clone has just a few counts. The rearrangement links TRBV18 to TRBJ2-1; 7 bases match TRBD2. Germline CDR1 and CDR2: KGHSH and LQKENI. Germline trimming cut 1 base from V and 0 bases from J; bases unmatched to any gene: 0. The CDR3 runs to 15 residues. This CDR3 reads CASSPRGSSYNEQFF. CDR3 nucleotides: TGTGCCAGCTCACCACGCGGGAGCTCCTACAATGAGCAGTTCTTC.

This clone was seen more than once but under ten times. The chain employs TRBV5-1 and TRBJ2-3; 8 positions agree with TRBD1. V shed 2 bases and J 4 bases; nucleotides not matched to a gene: 6. The CDR3 has 15 amino acids. The germline CDR1 and CDR2 sequences are SGHRS and YFSETQ. CDR3 in DNA: TGCGCCAGCAGCTTTCAACAGGGGGGCCCAGATACGCAGTATTTT. Amino acids: CASSFQQGGPDTQYF.

This clone was observed many times. The CDR3 region is CASRRDRSFYGYTF. The CDR3 nucleotides are TGCGCCAGCAGACGGGACAGGAGTTTCTATGGCTACACCTTC. J is TRBJ1-2 and V is TRBV5-1; 8 bases are shared with TRBD1. Germline CDR1 and CDR2: SGHRS and YFSETQ. The V and J ends lost 5 bases and 4 bases, in that order; junction bases with no gene match: 7. The CDR3 consists of 14 residues.

V gene TRBV7-2 combines with J gene TRBJ2-3, with TRBD2 matching 7 bases. Germline lookup yields CDR1 SGHTA and CDR2 FQGNSA. The junction had 12 bases not matched to a gene; V was cut back by 6 bases and J by 6 bases. The CDR3 spans 15 residues. The CDR3 region is CASRVGRTSADTQYF. The CDR3, as DNA: TGTGCCAGCAGAGTAGGGCGTACTAGCGCGGATACGCAGTATTTT.

This clone was seen a few times. The chain carries TRBV11-2 and TRBJ2-1; tentatively, D is TRBD1 (6 bases). This CDR3 comprises 15 residues. V was clipped by 5 bases and J by 3 bases, with 14 bases between them. Germline assignment: CDR1 SGHAT and CDR2 FQNNGV. The CDR3: CASSQGRDSYNEQFF. The CDR3 DNA follows: TGTGCCAGCAGCCAGGGGAGAGACAGCTACAATGAGCAGTTCTTC.

This clone was seen a handful of times. The gene calls are TRBV6-1 and TRBJ1-2, with D possibly being TRBD1 (5 bases). Trimming took 7 bases from V and 7 from J, leaving 13 bases between them. Germline V CDR1 and CDR2: MNHNS, SASEGT. CDR3 size: 12 residues. CDR3 in amino acids: CASILDQGGYTF. CDR3 nucleotide sequence: TGTGCCAGCATCCTAGACCAGGGTGGCTACACCTTC.

V usage is TRBV19 and J usage is TRBJ2-5; tentative D call: TRBD2 (5 bases). Trimming took 7 bases from V and 3 from J, leaving 6 bases between them. The germline CDR1 and CDR2 sequences are LNHDA and SQIVND (reference sequence). CDR3 size: 11 residues. The CDR3 reads CASKEEETQYF. The CDR3 nucleotides read TGTGCCAGTAAGGAGGAAGAGACCCAGTACTTC.

This clone was picked up a small number of times. The J gene is TRBJ2-7, the V gene TRBV7-2; D gene ambiguous. This CDR3 has 11 residues. With 4 bases removed from V and 3 bases from J, the gap between germline ends came to 4 bases. Germline values: CDR1 SGHTA, CDR2 FQGNSA. CDR3 DNA sequence: TGTGCCAGCAGCTCCATCTACGAGCAGTACTTC. Translating gives CASSSIYEQYF.

The rearrangement links TRBV9 to TRBJ2-3; D unresolved. Germline V gene sequence: CDR1 SGDLS, CDR2 YYNGEE. CDR3 length equals 14 residues. Between the trimmed V and J ends, which lost 0 bases and 7 bases, there was a span of 12 bases. This CDR3 reads CASSVATVSNTQYF. CDR3 nucleotide sequence: TGTGCCAGCAGCGTAGCTACAGTTTCAAATACGCAGTATTTT.

V gene TRBV2 combines with J gene TRBJ2-2; 11 bases align to TRBD2. In germline, CDR1 is SNHLY, CDR2 FYNNEI. This CDR3 spans 16 amino acids. The trim removed 6 bases at V and 6 bases at J, leaving 9 bases unmatched. The DNA for the CDR3 is TGTGCCAGCAGAAGAACTAGCGGGGGTTCGTCCGGGGAGCTGTTTTTT. Its translation is CASRRTSGGSSGELFF. Full variable domain (rest looked up from reference TRBV2 and TRBJ2-2): EPEVTQTPSHQVTQMGQEVILRCVPISNHLYFYWYRQILGQKVEFLVSFYNNEISEKSEIFDDQFSVERPDGSNFTLKIRSTKLEDSAMYFCASRRTSGGSSGELFFGEGSRLTVL.

V and J are TRBV19 and TRBJ2-1; possible D gene TRBD1, 6 bases. V lost 6 bases, J lost 5 bases, and 20 bases lay in between. CDR1 is LNHDA, CDR2 SQIVND, per germline (reference sequence). The CDR3 totals 16 residues. CDR3 in amino acids: CASRRTRTEINNEQFF. CDR3 DNA sequence: TGTGCCAGTAGAAGAACTCGGACAGAAATCAACAATGAGCAGTTCTTC.